This section outlines one T cell receptor (beta chain) sequence together with its context. Its cognate antigen is unknown. These data are taken from a study of T cell repertoires in cytomegalovirus infection. Study context: CMV epitopes that were recently identified and HLA-C-restricted were used alongside well-studied HLA-B-restricted ones. CMV infection plus the matching HLA type was flagged by public TCR beta signatures. Study-level findings and limits: Individuals carrying CMV plus the relevant HLA were identified by cumulative frequency of public TCR beta families. The ex vivo response was dominated by HLA-C-restricted CMV-specific TCR beta clonotypes.

Germline CDR1 reads KGHDR; CDR2 reads SFDVKD. The CDR3 runs to 15 residues. J lost 6 bases, V lost 2 bases, and 5 bases had no gene match. TCRdb re-called the reads with MiXCR, one entry per CDR3 protein. The data hold approximately 260,000 distinct CDR3 sequences, with under 25% observed a single time. The sample was cultured PBMCs, taken from culture after CMV antigen stimulation. The rearrangement uses TRBV24-1 and TRBJ2-1, with 8 bases matching TRBD2. The TCR originated in a human donor in good health (CMV status not recorded). Some clones in this sample may be carry-over from other donors' samples. Here the CDR3 reads CATSDWSGGINEQFF. The CDR3 DNA is TGTGCCACCAGTGATTGGTCGGGAGGGATCAATGAGCAGTTCTTC.